This passage covers 11 T cell receptor beta chains from one sample sequenced in a study of blood T cell repertoires in COVID-19. Here immunoSEQ multiplex PCR was the method, and the copy in TCRdb shows in-frame clones only, minus some. There are around 380,000 clones in the sample; around 87% occur only once, and 1.3% lies in the top ten. Sample: PBMCs or T cells enriched from blood (not recorded which). These receptors were collected from a man aged 25 to 45 who had recovered from COVID-19.

The chain carries TRBV4-1 and TRBJ2-5, with TRBD1 identical over 10 bases. With V trimmed by 1 base and J by 3 bases, 2 bases remained unmatched. The CDR3 is 15 amino acids. Germline V gene sequence: CDR1 MGHRA, CDR2 YSYEKL. CDR3 bases: TGCGCCAGCAGCCAAGCCGGGACAGGGGAAGAGACCCAGTACTTC. It encodes CASSQAGTGEETQYF.

This chain links TRBV5-1 with TRBJ1-2; 7 bases fit TRBD1. V lost 0 bases, J lost 4 bases, and 6 bases stayed unmatched. Germline V CDR1 and CDR2: SGHRS, YFSETQ. CDR3 size: 15 residues. In DNA, the CDR3 is TGCGCCAGCAGCTTGGCCGGACAGGTGGTCTATGGCTACACCTTC. As protein: CASSLAGQVVYGYTF. Supplemented by reference TRBV5-1 and TRBJ1-2, the full variable domain reads KAGVTQTPRYLIKTRGQQVTLSCSPISGHRSVSWYQQTPGQGLQFLFEYFSETQRNKGNFPGRFSGRQFSNSRSEMNVSTLELGDSALYLCASSLAGQVVYGYTFGSGTRLTVV.

In the case of this clone: The identical CDR3 is also encoded by other nucleotide sequences in the sample. The gene calls are TRBV24-1 and TRBJ1-5; D call uncertain. In germline, CDR1 is KGHDR, CDR2 SFDVKD. This CDR3 region has 12 residues. V lost 3 bases to trimming and J lost 7 bases, with 6 bases between them. CDR3 amino acids: CATSDGGQPQHF. The CDR3 coding sequence is TGTGCCACCAGTGATGGAGGACAGCCCCAGCATTTT.

J is TRBJ1-1 and V is TRBV27; D call uncertain. The V gene's germline CDR1 is MNHEY and CDR2 SMNVEV (reference sequence). Trimming pared 4 bases from V and 4 bases from J, leaving 19 bases between. This CDR3 spans 16 amino acids. CDR3 DNA: TGTGCCAGCAGTTACTCCTTCGGGGAAGCCCCCACTGAAGCTTTCTTT. Translating it yields CASSYSFGEAPTEAFF.

J is TRBJ1-2 and V is TRBV14; TRBD1 matches 8 bases. V lost 3 bases to trimming and J lost 8 bases; unmatched junction nucleotides: 5. The CDR3 contains 13 residues. Germline V gene lookup returns CDR1 SGHDN and CDR2 FVKESK. This CDR3 is CASSQDRVRGYTF. The CDR3 nucleotides read TGTGCCAGCAGCCAGGACAGGGTTAGAGGCTACACCTTC.

This chain joins TRBV5-1 and TRBJ2-5; 9 bases line up with TRBD1. The germline CDR1 and CDR2 sequences are SGHRS and YFSETQ. This CDR3 has 18 residues. J gave up 0 bases and V 3 bases, and 12 bases lay outside the gene matches. In nucleotides, the CDR3 is TGCGCCAGCAGCTACGGGACAGGGAACCCAATGAACCAAGAGACCCAGTACTTC. Its protein is CASSYGTGNPMNQETQYF.

The gene calls are TRBV14 and TRBJ1-4; possibly TRBD1 for D (5 bases). CDR1 SGHDN and CDR2 FVKESK come from the germline V gene. The CDR3 runs to 15 residues. The germline V and J ends were trimmed by 5 bases and 10 bases, with 20 bases remaining between them. The CDR3 coding sequence is TGTGCCAGCAGCTCACGGGAGGCACTGAGGGGAAAACTGTTTTTT. Encoded protein: CASSSREALRGKLFF.

This chain links TRBV14 with TRBJ1-2, with 8 bases that match TRBD1. The CDR3 spans 14 residues. The germline V gene encodes CDR1 SGHDN and CDR2 FVKESK. Trimming at V came to 6 bases and at J to 5 bases, leaving 8 bases not matched to a gene. The CDR3 DNA is TGTGCCAGCAGACCCGGGACAGGAGGATATGGCTACACCTTC. Encoded protein: CASRPGTGGYGYTF.

V and J are TRBV12-5 and TRBJ1-2; D gene uncertain. Trimming left V 2 bases short and J 2 bases short, with 15 bases between. The CDR3 contains 16 residues. Germline V gene sequence: CDR1 LGHNT, CDR2 FRNRAP. The CDR3 loop is CASGLPPDGGNYGYTF. The CDR3 DNA reads as TGTGCTAGTGGTTTGCCGCCGGACGGAGGAAACTATGGCTACACCTTC. The variable domain in full, with the rest retrieved from reference TRBV12-5 and TRBJ1-2, is DARVTQTPRHKVTEMGQEVTMRCQPILGHNTVFWYRQTMMQGLELLAYFRNRAPLDDSGMPKDRFSAEMPDATLATLKIQPSEPRDSAVYFCASGLPPDGGNYGYTFGSGTRLTVV.

V gene TRBV18 combines with J gene TRBJ1-6, with D possibly being TRBD1 (5 bases). The length of the CDR3 is 15 residues. Germline CDR1 is KGHSH and CDR2 is LQKENI. Trimming removed 2 bases at V and 7 bases at J, with 12 bases between. In nucleotides, the CDR3 is TGTGCCAGCTCACCAGCGACAGCTAAAAATTCACCCCTCCACTTT. Translation: CASSPATAKNSPLHF.

The chain has TRBV30 and TRBJ2-7, with 9 bases identical to TRBD1. V lost 3 bases, J lost 5 bases, and 5 bases stayed unmatched. CDR3 length: 13 residues. Germline V CDR1 and CDR2: GTSNPN, SVGIG (reference sequence). The CDR3 region has the DNA TGTGCCTGGAGCGGGACAGGGATTAACGAGCAGTACTTC. Residues: CAWSGTGINEQYF.